This TCR beta chain was profiled in a study of T cells in tuberculosis. At the level of the study: A South African cohort included IGRA-negative adolescents, latently infected IGRA-positive adolescents and adults with active tuberculosis. Study-wide results and caveats: Smaller alpha distances in active tuberculosis partly reflected shorter CDR3-alpha lengths.

Concerning this clone itself: As yet, its antigen is unknown.

The ends were cut back, 3 bases at V and 5 bases at J, with 12 bases in the middle. Per the germline V gene, CDR1 is SGHNT and CDR2 is YENEEA. This CDR3 has 14 residues. Sequencing used immunoSEQ multiplex PCR; TCRdb keeps in-frame clones, though not all of them. In the table there are 45,000 or so clones, about 95% of which are singletons. Adolescents were screened for latent TB by skin test and IGRA. V is TRBV11-3 and J is TRBJ2-3; D ambiguous. The sequence was obtained from a donor aged 10-35 years with latent tuberculosis or without tuberculosis infection. The specimen sequenced was PBMCs. The CDR3: CASSFSESRDTQYF. The DNA for the CDR3 is TGTGCCAGCAGCTTTTCGGAGAGTAGAGATACGCAGTATTTT.